This T cell receptor (beta chain) was captured by sequencing in a study of control samples from healthy donors and cancer patients. Trimming removed 4 bases at V and 7 bases at J, with 19 bases between. The V gene's germline CDR1 is LGHDT and CDR2 YNNKEL (reference sequence). This CDR3 contains 16 residues. The repertoire was sequenced with immunoSEQ multiplex PCR; TCRdb's copy has only in-frame clones and lacks some. The profile shows over 200,000 clones, roughly 82% of them singletons. The TCR originated in a woman aged 60-70 years with lung cancer. The sequenced material came from PBMCs. The chain links TRBV3-1 (or the pseudogene TRBV3-2) to TRBJ2-2; D may be TRBD1 or TRBD2 (5 bases each). DNA of the CDR3: TGTGCCAGCAGCCCACACAGGCAGGCTGGGGGCGGGGAGCTGTTTTTT. Translation gives CASSPHRQAGGGELFF.